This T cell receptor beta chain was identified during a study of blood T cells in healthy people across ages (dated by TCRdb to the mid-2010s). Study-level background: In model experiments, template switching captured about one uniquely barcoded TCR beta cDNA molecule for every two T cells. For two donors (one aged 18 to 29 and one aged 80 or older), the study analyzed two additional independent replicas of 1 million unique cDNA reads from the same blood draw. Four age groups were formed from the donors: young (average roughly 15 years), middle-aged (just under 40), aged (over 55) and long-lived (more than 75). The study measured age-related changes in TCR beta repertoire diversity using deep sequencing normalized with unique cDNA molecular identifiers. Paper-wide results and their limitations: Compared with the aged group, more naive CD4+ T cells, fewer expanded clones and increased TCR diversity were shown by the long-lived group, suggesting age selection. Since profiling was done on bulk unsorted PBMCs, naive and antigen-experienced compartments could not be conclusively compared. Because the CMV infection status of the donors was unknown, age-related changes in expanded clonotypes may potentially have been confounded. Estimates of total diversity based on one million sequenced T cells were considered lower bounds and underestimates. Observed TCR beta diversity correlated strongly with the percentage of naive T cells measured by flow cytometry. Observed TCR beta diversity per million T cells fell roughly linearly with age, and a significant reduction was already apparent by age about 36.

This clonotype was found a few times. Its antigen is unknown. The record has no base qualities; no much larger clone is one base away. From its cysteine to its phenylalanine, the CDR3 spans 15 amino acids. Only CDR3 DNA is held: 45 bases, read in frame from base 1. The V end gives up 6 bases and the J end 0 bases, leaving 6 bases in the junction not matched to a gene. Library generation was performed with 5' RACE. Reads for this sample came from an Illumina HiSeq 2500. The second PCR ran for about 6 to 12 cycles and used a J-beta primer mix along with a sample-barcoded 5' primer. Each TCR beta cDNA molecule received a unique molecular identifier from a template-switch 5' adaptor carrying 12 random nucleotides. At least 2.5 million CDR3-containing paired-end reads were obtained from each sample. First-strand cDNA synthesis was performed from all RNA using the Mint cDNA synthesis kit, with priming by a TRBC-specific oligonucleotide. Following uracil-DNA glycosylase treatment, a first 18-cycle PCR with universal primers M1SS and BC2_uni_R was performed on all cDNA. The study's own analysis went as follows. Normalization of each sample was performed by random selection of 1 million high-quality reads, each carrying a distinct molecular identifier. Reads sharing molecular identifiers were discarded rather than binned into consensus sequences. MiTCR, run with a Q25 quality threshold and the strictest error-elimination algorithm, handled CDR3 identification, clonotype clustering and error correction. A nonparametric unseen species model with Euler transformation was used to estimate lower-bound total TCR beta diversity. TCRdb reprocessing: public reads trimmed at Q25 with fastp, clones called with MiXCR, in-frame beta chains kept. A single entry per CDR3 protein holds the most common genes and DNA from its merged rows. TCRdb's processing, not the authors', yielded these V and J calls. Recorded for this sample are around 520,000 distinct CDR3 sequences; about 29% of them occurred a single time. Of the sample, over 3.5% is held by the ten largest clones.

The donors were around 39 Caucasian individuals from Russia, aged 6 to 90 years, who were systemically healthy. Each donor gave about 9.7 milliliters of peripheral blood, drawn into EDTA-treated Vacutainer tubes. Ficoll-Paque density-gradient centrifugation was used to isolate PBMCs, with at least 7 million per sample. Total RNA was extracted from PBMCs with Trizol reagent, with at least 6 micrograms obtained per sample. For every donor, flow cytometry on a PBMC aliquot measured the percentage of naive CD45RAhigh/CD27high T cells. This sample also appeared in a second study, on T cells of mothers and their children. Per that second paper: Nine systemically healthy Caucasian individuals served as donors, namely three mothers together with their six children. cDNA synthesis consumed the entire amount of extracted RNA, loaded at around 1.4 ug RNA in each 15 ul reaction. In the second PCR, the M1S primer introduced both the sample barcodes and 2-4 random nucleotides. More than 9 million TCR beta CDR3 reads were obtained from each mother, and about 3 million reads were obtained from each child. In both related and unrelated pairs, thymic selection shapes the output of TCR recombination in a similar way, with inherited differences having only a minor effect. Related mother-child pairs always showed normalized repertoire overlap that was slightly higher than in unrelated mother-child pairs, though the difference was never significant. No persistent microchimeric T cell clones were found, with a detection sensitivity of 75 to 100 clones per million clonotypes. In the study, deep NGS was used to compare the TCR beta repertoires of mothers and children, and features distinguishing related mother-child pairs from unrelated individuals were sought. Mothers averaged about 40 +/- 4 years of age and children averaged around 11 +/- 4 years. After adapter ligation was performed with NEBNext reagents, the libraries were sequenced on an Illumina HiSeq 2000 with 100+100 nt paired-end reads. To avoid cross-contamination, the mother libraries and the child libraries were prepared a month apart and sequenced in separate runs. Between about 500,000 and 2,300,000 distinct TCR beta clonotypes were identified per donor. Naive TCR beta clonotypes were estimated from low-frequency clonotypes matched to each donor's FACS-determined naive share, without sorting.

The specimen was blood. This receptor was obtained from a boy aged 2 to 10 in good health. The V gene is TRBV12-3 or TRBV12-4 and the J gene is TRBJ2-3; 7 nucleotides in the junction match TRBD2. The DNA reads TGTGCCAGCAGCCCCGGGGGAGGGAGCACAGATACGCAGTATTTT. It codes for CASSPGGGSTDTQYF.